What follows are 17 T cell receptor beta chains derived from one specimen sequenced in a study of T cell clonotyping in hematopoietic cell transplantation. Regarding time point: recipient sample about 28 days before transplant, after cytoreduction. The assay was immunoSEQ multiplex PCR, and TCRdb's table has in-frame clones only and misses some. This sample has about 76,000 clones; 90% to 96% occur once, and the top ten carry roughly 1.7%. The material sequenced was peripheral blood mononuclear cells, taken before stem cell transplant. The receptors come from a woman aged 50 to 65 with acute myeloid leukemia. Some clones in this sample may be carry-over from other donors' samples.

The chain employs TRBV7-2 and TRBJ2-3; D not resolved. The V and J ends lost 2 bases and 6 bases respectively, with 6 bases between them. Germline CDR1 reads SGHTA; CDR2 reads FQGNSA. This CDR3 comprises 12 residues. The CDR3, as DNA: TGTGCCAGCAGCTTACAGTGGGATACGCAGTATTTT. This translates into CASSLQWDTQYF.

A single count supports this clone. This chain links TRBV11-2 with TRBJ1-6; D is unresolved. CDR1 and CDR2 from the germline V gene are SGHAT and FQNNGV. The CDR3 covers 15 residues. The V end lost 1 base, the J end lost 1 base, and 5 bases lay between the germline ends. As DNA, the CDR3 is TGTGCCAGCAGCTTAGTGGAGTCCTATAATTCACCCCTCCACTTT. It codes for CASSLVESYNSPLHF. The whole variable domain, remainder taken from reference TRBV11-2 and TRBJ1-6, is EAGVAQSPRYKIIEKRQSVAFWCNPISGHATLYWYQQILGQGPKLLIQFQNNGVVDDSQLPKDRFSAERLKGVDSTLKIQPAKLEDSAVYLCASSLVESYNSPLHFGNGTRLTVT.

The chain couples TRBV28 to TRBJ1-6, with TRBD1 as a possible D gene (6 bases). Looked up from germline, CDR1 is MDHEN and CDR2 is SYDVKM. Deletions cut 4 bases from V and 12 bases from J, with 16 bases between. There are 14 residues in the CDR3. CDR3 amino acids: CASSSPGDSGPLHF. The CDR3 nucleotides are TGTGCCAGCAGTTCCCCAGGGGATAGTGGACCCCTCCACTTT.

The chain joins TRBV11-2 to TRBJ1-5, with 7 bases matching TRBD1. Germline CDR1 SGHAT, CDR2 FQNNGV. V gave up 2 bases and J gave up 6 bases; unmatched junction bases: 1. This CDR3 comprises 13 residues. In DNA, the CDR3 is TGTGCCAGCAGCTTATACAGGGGTCAGCCCCAGCATTTT. Its protein product is CASSLYRGQPQHF.

The sample holds one count of this clone. V is TRBV9 and J is TRBJ2-2, with D tentatively TRBD1 (6 bases). Germline V gives CDR1 SGDLS, CDR2 YYNGEE. This CDR3 has 16 amino acids. The V gene lost 0 bases and the J gene lost 6 bases, with 15 bases spanning the gap. CDR3 in amino acids: CASSVAPQGLAGELFF. CDR3 bases: TGTGCCAGCAGCGTAGCCCCACAGGGTTTGGCCGGGGAGCTGTTTTTT.

V and J are TRBV7-6 and TRBJ2-7; D may be TRBD2 (6 bases). V lost 2 bases and J 1 base, leaving 12 bases between the germline ends. Germline V gene sequence: CDR1 SGHVS, CDR2 FNYEAQ. CDR3 length equals 15 residues. The CDR3 coding sequence is TGTGCCAGCAGCTTACTCCGCGGGGTGTCCTACGAGCAGTACTTC. It is translated as CASSLLRGVSYEQYF.

The chain recombines TRBV2 with TRBJ2-7, with 8 positions matching TRBD2. V lost 7 bases to trimming and J lost 3 bases; unmatched junction nucleotides: 11. CDR3 length: 15 residues. CDR1 and CDR2 (germline): SNHLY, FYNNEI. The CDR3 DNA follows: TGTGCCAGCATCCGCGGGGGGCGGCCCAGCTACGAGCAGTACTTC. Its protein is CASIRGGRPSYEQYF.

This clone has just one count. The rearrangement joins TRBV7-2 to TRBJ1-5; perhaps TRBD1 as D (6 bases). CDR1 is SGHTA, CDR2 FQGNSA, per germline. The CDR3 has 14 residues. The V and J ends lost 2 bases and 2 bases respectively, with 7 bases between them. CDR3 amino acids: CASSLNRGNQPQHF. CDR3 in DNA: TGTGCCAGCAGCTTAAACAGGGGCAATCAGCCCCAGCATTTT.

The chain recombines TRBV6-6 with TRBJ1-1; D might be TRBD1 (5 bases). The CDR3 has 13 amino acids. Germline loops: CDR1 MNHNY, CDR2 SVGAGI (reference sequence). V lost 6 bases and J lost 1, with 9 bases in between. The CDR3 protein is CASRRDRNTEAFF. The CDR3 DNA reads TGTGCCAGCAGAAGAGACAGGAACACTGAAGCTTTCTTT.

V gene TRBV7-6 combines with J gene TRBJ1-2; D gene ambiguous. The V end was cut by 0 bases, the J end by 0 bases, with 8 bases between. Germline V gene lookup returns CDR1 SGHVS and CDR2 FNYEAQ. CDR3 length: 15 residues. The CDR3 spells CASSLASTANYGYTF. For the CDR3, the DNA is TGTGCCAGCAGCTTAGCCTCTACAGCTAACTATGGCTACACCTTC.

The chain recombines TRBV10-3 with TRBJ1-1; D gene unclear. CDR1 and CDR2 (germline): ENHRY, SYGVKD. This CDR3 is 15 amino acids long. Trimming left V 6 bases short and J 1 base short, with 15 bases between. This CDR3 reads CAIRLDNNKNTEAFF. CDR3 coding DNA: TGTGCCATCAGACTGGATAATAACAAGAACACTGAAGCTTTCTTT.

The rearrangement uses TRBV6-1 and TRBJ2-2; possible D gene TRBD1, 6 bases. Germline loops: CDR1 MNHNS, CDR2 SASEGT. V gave up 4 bases and J gave up 2 bases, with 8 bases separating them. The CDR3 runs to 14 residues. The CDR3 DNA sequence: TGTGCCAGCAGTGCAGGGGTAAACACCGGGGAGCTGTTTTTT. Translated, it gives CASSAGVNTGELFF.

The V gene is TRBV5-1, the J gene TRBJ1-4; D unresolved. Germline CDR1 SGHRS, CDR2 YFSETQ. The ends were cut back, 1 base at V and 4 bases at J, with 8 bases in the middle. This CDR3 has 14 amino acids. The CDR3 DNA is TGCGCCAGCAGCTTGAGTGGCAATAATGAAAAACTGTTTTTT. It translates to CASSLSGNNEKLFF.

V gene TRBV5-6 combines with J gene TRBJ2-7; maybe TRBD1 (6 bases). The germline V gene encodes CDR1 SGHDT and CDR2 YYEEEE. The CDR3 loop spans 14 amino acids. V dropped 3 bases and J dropped 3 bases, with 13 bases sitting between them. The CDR3 coding sequence is TGTGCCAGCAGCTGGGGGCCAAACCGCTACGAGCAGTACTTC. This gives the protein CASSWGPNRYEQYF.

The V gene is TRBV28, the J gene TRBJ2-5, with 7 positions matching TRBD1. CDR3 length: 14 amino acids. Germline V gene data show CDR1 as MDHEN and CDR2 as SYDVKM. V lost 2 bases and J lost 9; bases outside the gene matches: 9. The CDR3 reads CASSLPMTGFAQYF. In DNA form, the CDR3 reads TGTGCCAGCAGTTTACCCATGACAGGGTTTGCCCAGTACTTC.

The genes are TRBV10-1 and TRBJ2-7, with 14 bases fitting TRBD2. The ends lost 0 bases at V and 6 bases at J; junction bases unmatched: 4. Per germline, CDR1 WNHNN and CDR2 SYGVQD (reference sequence). This CDR3 spans 16 amino acids. CDR3: CASSESQGLAGGEQYF. The CDR3 bases are TGCGCCAGCAGTGAGTCTCAAGGACTAGCGGGAGGCGAGCAGTACTTC.

The chain links TRBV4-2 to TRBJ2-2, with 11 bases lining up with TRBD2. This CDR3 is built from 16 residues. The germline CDR1 and CDR2 sequences are LGHNA and YNFKEQ. V lost 8 bases, J lost 6 bases, and 11 bases stayed unmatched. The CDR3 loop reads CASRVAGGLLSGELFF. CDR3 nucleotides: TGTGCCAGCCGCGTAGCGGGAGGGCTATTATCCGGGGAGCTGTTTTTT.